These 8 T cell receptor beta chains came from one sample sequenced in a study of memory CD4+ T cells and cytomegalovirus serostatus (dated by TCRdb to between 2018 and 2021). Libraries came from the immunoSEQ multiplex PCR assay. TCRdb took over this immuneACCESS table, retaining in-frame rearrangements with V and J assigned. Such tables are incomplete; in checked studies, under half of the missing clones stem from an unresolved V gene, and the remainder is unexplained. The sample table holds around 50,000 clones, of which roughly three quarters were seen once. The ten largest make up around 0.67% of the sample. A FACSAria II was used to sort memory CD4+ T cells, defined as single viable CD3+CD4+CD8-CD45RO+ cells. The specimen sequenced was memory CD4+ T cells from blood. The source of these receptors is an adult in good health and CMV-seronegative.

This CDR3 is CASSLPGLAGTEQFF. CDR3 nucleotides: TGTGCCAGCAGCTTACCCGGACTAGCGGGAACTGAGCAGTTCTTC. The V gene is TRBV7-3, the J gene TRBJ2-1; 12 bases match TRBD2. The V segment lost 2 bases and the J segment 9 bases; nucleotides outside the gene matches: 5. The CDR3 is made up of 15 amino acids. Germline V gives CDR1 SGHTA, CDR2 FQGTGA.

CDR3 coding DNA: TGTGCCAGCTATATACTAGCGGGAGGATACAATGAGCAGTTCTTC. Encoded protein: CASYILAGGYNEQFF. The chain links TRBV2 to TRBJ2-1; 12 bases agree with TRBD2. V was pared by 8 bases and J by 4 bases, with 6 bases of the junction left unmatched. The CDR3 is made up of 15 amino acids. Germline V CDR1 and CDR2: SNHLY, FYNNEI.

The rearrangement links TRBV11-2 to TRBJ2-5; D ambiguous. V lost 1 base and J 2 bases, leaving 8 bases between the germline ends. The germline CDR1 and CDR2 sequences are SGHAT and FQNNGV. This CDR3 is built from 14 residues. CDR3 amino acids: CASSLAARQETQYF. The CDR3 coding sequence is TGTGCCAGCAGCTTAGCAGCCAGGCAAGAGACCCAGTACTTC.

The rearrangement joins TRBV9 to TRBJ2-3; D call uncertain. Trimming removed 4 bases from V and 5 bases from J, with 8 bases in between. CDR1 and CDR2 from the germline V gene are SGDLS and YYNGEE. The CDR3 consists of 12 residues. The CDR3 loop reads CASSPPRDTQYF. The CDR3 DNA reads TGTGCCAGCAGCCCCCCGAGAGATACGCAGTATTTT.

This chain links TRBV28 with TRBJ2-1; D ambiguous. This CDR3 has 15 amino acids. Trimming took 6 bases from V and 2 from J, leaving 14 bases between them. Germline loops: CDR1 MDHEN, CDR2 SYDVKM. The CDR3 protein is CASSRPRQTYNEQFF. The CDR3 DNA reads as TGTGCCAGCAGCCGCCCACGGCAGACCTACAATGAGCAGTTCTTC.

V gene TRBV6-1 combines with J gene TRBJ1-1; D remains ambiguous. The germline CDR1 and CDR2 sequences are MNHNS and SASEGT. The CDR3 is made up of 14 amino acids. V lost 7 bases, J lost 3 bases, and 15 bases lay in between. The CDR3 loop is CASKEVLGYTEAFF. The CDR3, as DNA: TGTGCCAGCAAAGAGGTCTTAGGGTACACTGAAGCTTTCTTT.

The V and J genes are TRBV5-8 and TRBJ2-2; a weak D match, TRBD2 (7 bases). The CDR3 is 17 residues long. Looked up from germline, CDR1 is SGHTS and CDR2 is YDEGEE. The germline V and J ends were trimmed by 0 bases and 0 bases, with 12 bases remaining between them. CDR3 protein: CASSLAGGQSNTGELFF. The CDR3 region has the DNA TGTGCCAGCAGCTTGGCGGGGGGACAATCGAACACCGGGGAGCTGTTTTTT.

The chain has TRBV4-2 and TRBJ2-2, with 7 bases that match TRBD2. With 0 bases clipped from V and 2 bases from J, the junction kept 3 bases outside the gene matches. CDR1 is LGHNA, CDR2 YNFKEQ, per germline. The CDR3 loop spans 16 amino acids. This CDR3 reads CASSQEASGNTGELFF. CDR3 bases: TGTGCCAGCAGCCAAGAGGCTAGCGGAAACACCGGGGAGCTGTTTTTT.